This TCR beta chain was obtained from a study of T cell responses to AZD1222 COVID-19 vaccine. As for this clone: The antigen is unknown.

Libraries were prepared by immunoSEQ multiplex PCR; TCRdb keeps only in-frame clonotypes and omits some of them. The profile shows about 140,000 clones, 80% to 95% of them singletons. J was trimmed by 4 bases and V by 6 bases; bases with no gene match: 6. CDR1 is SNHLY and CDR2 is FYNNEI in the germline V gene. This CDR3 region has 14 residues. Study-wide results and caveats: Repertoires were sampled only after the peak T cell response. Among vaccine-associated CD4 TCRs, coverage spanned spike, with dominance at 160-218 and 743-854. Possibly, clonal diversity was underestimated; donors were largely white British and included more females.

The chain employs TRBV2 and TRBJ1-2; TRBD1 matches at 9 bases. This TCR came from an adult who received the AZD1222 COVID-19 vaccine. Here the sequenced sample was peripheral blood, taken 28 days after the second AZD1222 dose. The CDR3 is CASSPGQGVYGYTF. CDR3 sequence (DNA): TGTGCCAGCAGCCCGGGACAGGGCGTCTATGGCTACACCTTC.